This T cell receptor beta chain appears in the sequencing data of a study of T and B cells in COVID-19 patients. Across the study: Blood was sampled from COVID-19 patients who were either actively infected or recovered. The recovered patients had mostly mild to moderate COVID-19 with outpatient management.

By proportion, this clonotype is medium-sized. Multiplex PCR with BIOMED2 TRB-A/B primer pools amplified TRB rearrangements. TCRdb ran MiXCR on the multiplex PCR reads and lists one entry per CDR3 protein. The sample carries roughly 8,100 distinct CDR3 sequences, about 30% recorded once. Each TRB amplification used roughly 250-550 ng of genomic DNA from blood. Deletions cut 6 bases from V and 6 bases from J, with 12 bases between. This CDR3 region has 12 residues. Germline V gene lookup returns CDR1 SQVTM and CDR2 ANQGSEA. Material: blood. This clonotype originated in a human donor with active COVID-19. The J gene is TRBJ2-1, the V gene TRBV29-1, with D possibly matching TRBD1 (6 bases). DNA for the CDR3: TGCAGCGTCTCAGGACAGAGCAATGAGCAGTTCTTC. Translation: CSVSGQSNEQFF.